This T cell receptor (beta chain) was retrieved from a study of T cells in Graves' hyperthyroidism and ophthalmopathy. Study in general: Pretreatment peripheral blood was obtained at initial diagnosis.

Amplification of TCR beta CDR3 regions used RNA as the template. The TCR CDR3 first-round RT-PCR relied on the HTBI primer set. A single record per CDR3 protein comes from TCRdb applying MiXCR to the multiplex PCR reads. This table has under 350,000 distinct CDR3 sequences, about a sixth appearing once. The specimen sequenced was blood. The source of this sequence is a woman aged 55-69 years with Graves' ophthalmopathy.

The CDR3 sequence is CASRRDRVTTEAFF. The CDR3 bases are TGTGCCAGCAGGAGGGACAGGGTGACCACTGAAGCTTTCTTT. The V and J genes are TRBV28 and TRBJ1-1; TRBD1 matches at 9 bases. V shed 6 bases and J 4 bases; nucleotides not matched to a gene: 6. The CDR3 covers 14 residues. CDR1 is MDHEN, CDR2 SYDVKM, per germline.